These T cell receptor beta chains were read from a single sample in a study of cytomegalovirus exposure and HLA in healthy donors. Assay: immunoSEQ multiplex PCR; the TCRdb copy retains only in-frame clones and omits some. The data show some 120,000 clones, under 90% seen once. The sample comprised PBMCs. These TCRs come from a middle-aged woman in good health and CMV-seronegative. Both conserved end residues are part of each CDR3. The D gene is left open where the match is weak. Size tells how often a clone was seen (once, few, many) or the class of an expanded clone, and some rows leave it out.

>TRBV10-1|.|.|TRBJ2-7
TGCGCCAGCAGTGTAGGACTAAGCTACGAGCAGTACTTC
CASSVGLSYEQYF
>TRBV7-2|.|.|TRBJ2-5
TGTGCCAGCAGCGAAGACGGGACTGCTAAAGAGACCCAGTACTTC
CASSEDGTAKETQYF
>TRBV30|.|.|TRBJ1-1
TGTGCCTGGACACAGGGAGGGTGGGCTTTCTTT
CAWTQGGWAFF
>TRBV19|.|TRBD1|TRBJ2-7
TGTGCCAGTAGTATCAGGACAGGTACGACCTACGAGCAGTACTTC
CASSIRTGTTYEQYF
>TRBV6-5|.|.|TRBJ1-5
TGTGCCAGCAGCCAAGGGGTTCAGCCCCAGCATTTT
CASSQGVQPQHF
>TRBV7-8|.|TRBD1|TRBJ2-3
TGTGCCAGCAGCTTAATATATGGGTCAGGGGGTACAGATACGCAGTATTTT
CASSLIYGSGGTDTQYF
>TRBV5-5|.|.|TRBJ1-1
TGTGCCAGCAGCCCACAGGGAGCGACTGAAGCTTTCTTT
CASSPQGATEAFF
>TRBV10-3|.|.|TRBJ1-2
TGTGCCATCAGTGTCCAGGGTCCAGAGGGCTACACCTTC
CAISVQGPEGYTF
>TRBV11-2|.|TRBD2|TRBJ2-5
TGTGCCAGCAGCTCTAGCGGGGGGGCGCTAGAGACCCAGTACTTC
CASSSSGGALETQYF
>TRBV10-1|.|.|TRBJ1-5
TGCGCCAGCAGTGAGTCGAGGGGGCAGCCCCAGCATTTT
CASSESRGQPQHF
>TRBV18|.|.|TRBJ2-5
TGTGCCAGCTCACGGGCAGGGGAAGAGACCCAGTACTTC
CASSRAGEETQYF
>TRBV6-1|.|TRBD2|TRBJ2-5
TGTGCCAGGATAAGCGGGAAAGAGACCCAGTACTTC
CARISGKETQYF
>TRBV5-1|.|.|TRBJ1-2
TGCGCCAGCAGCTTGGAATGGGGGGGTGGCTACACCTTC
CASSLEWGGGYTF
>TRBV2|.|TRBD2|TRBJ2-3
TGTGCCAGCAGGAAACTAGCGGGGGGTACAGATACGCAGTATTTT
CASRKLAGGTDTQYF
>TRBV11-2|few|TRBD1|TRBJ1-1
TGTGCCAGCAGCTGGGACAGGGGCACTGAAGCTTTCTTT
CASSWDRGTEAFF
>TRBV18|.|.|TRBJ1-2
TGTGCCAGCTCACCTGAGGAAGTAGGTGGCTACACCTTC
CASSPEEVGGYTF
>TRBV30|.|TRBD1|TRBJ1-2
TGTGCCTGCCGAGGGGGCGCGATAACCGGCTACACCTTC
CACRGGAITGYTF
>TRBV10-1|few|TRBD1|TRBJ2-7
TGCGCCAGCAGTTTGGGACAGGGCCCCCCCTACGAGCAGTACTTC
CASSLGQGPPYEQYF
>TRBV29-1|.|.|TRBJ1-2
TGCAGCGTCGGAGGTCAGGGGACCTATGGCTACACCTTC
CSVGGQGTYGYTF
>TRBV6-4|few|TRBD2|TRBJ2-1
TGTGCCAGCAGTGACCAGGCGGGAGGCGGAAACAATGAGCAGTTCTTC
CASSDQAGGGNNEQFF
>TRBV6-4|few|.|TRBJ2-1
TGTGCCAGCAGTCGGGAACCCTACAATGAGCAGTTCTTC
CASSREPYNEQFF
>TRBV7-9|.|.|TRBJ2-1
TGTGCCAGCAGCTTAGCGCACCGGGCGGGGGAGCAGTTCTTC
CASSLAHRAGEQFF
>TRBV5-1|.|TRBD1|TRBJ2-2
TGCGCCAGCAGCTTTTGGACAGGGCGGGATGGATCCGGGGAGCTGTTTTTT
CASSFWTGRDGSGELFF
>TRBV10-3|.|.|TRBJ2-1
TGTGCCACCCTCGGTCCTTACAATGAGCAGTTCTTC
CATLGPYNEQFF
>TRBV7-2|.|.|TRBJ2-5
TGTGCCAGCAGCTTATGGACTGTGGAGACCCAGTACTTC
CASSLWTVETQYF
>TRBV28|.|.|TRBJ2-7
TGTGCCAGCAGTTATCCTCAGACACCCCGGCGATACTTC
CASSYPQTPRRYF
>TRBV19|.|.|TRBJ2-3
TGTGCCAGTAGTTATGAGACTAACCCTAGCACAGATACGCAGTATTTT
CASSYETNPSTDTQYF
>TRBV6-1|.|TRBD1|TRBJ1-5
TGTGCCAGCAGTGTTCAGACAGGGCCAGATAGCAATCAGCCCCAGCATTTT
CASSVQTGPDSNQPQHF
>TRBV2|.|.|TRBJ1-1
TGTGCCAGCCGCGTCCAGGGGCTCTTAAACACTGAAGCTTTCTTT
CASRVQGLLNTEAFF
>TRBV30|once|TRBD1|TRBJ1-6
TGTGCCTGGAGGCCCAGACAGGGGGGTTCACCCCTCCACTTT
CAWRPRQGGSPLHF
>TRBV4-3|.|.|TRBJ2-5
TGCGCCAGCAGCGTCCGGCTAGATTCCCCGGAGTACTTC
CASSVRLDSPEYF
>TRBV6-5|few|.|TRBJ1-5
TGTGCCAGCAGTCCGAGGGTTGATAGCAATCAGCCCCAGCATTTT
CASSPRVDSNQPQHF